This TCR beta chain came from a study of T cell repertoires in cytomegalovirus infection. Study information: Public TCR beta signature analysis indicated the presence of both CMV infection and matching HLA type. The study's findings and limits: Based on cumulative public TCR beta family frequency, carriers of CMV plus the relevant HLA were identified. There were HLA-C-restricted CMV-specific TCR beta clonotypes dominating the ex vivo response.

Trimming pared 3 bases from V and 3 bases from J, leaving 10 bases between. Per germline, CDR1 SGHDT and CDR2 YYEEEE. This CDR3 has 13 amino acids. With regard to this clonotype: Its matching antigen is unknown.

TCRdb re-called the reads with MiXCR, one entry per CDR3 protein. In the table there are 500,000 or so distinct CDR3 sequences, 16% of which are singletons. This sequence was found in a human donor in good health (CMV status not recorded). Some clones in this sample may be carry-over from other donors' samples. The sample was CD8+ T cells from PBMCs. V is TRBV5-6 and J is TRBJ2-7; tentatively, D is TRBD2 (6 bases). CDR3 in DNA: TGTGCCAGCAGCTCGGGACTTGGCTACGAGCAGTACTTC. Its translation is CASSSGLGYEQYF.